This paragraph covers one T cell receptor beta chain sequence. Its antigen is still unknown. This entry is derived from a study of cytomegalovirus exposure and HLA in healthy donors. A multiplex PCR was run with 60 Vbeta primers and 13 Jbeta primers. Sequencing used immunoSEQ multiplex PCR; TCRdb keeps in-frame clones, though not all of them. Here the sample spans 85,000 to 100,000 clones, more than 65% being singletons. Study-wide results and limits: For presence/absence analyses, sequencing depth was assumed to be roughly uniform across donors. What a later analysis reportedly showed was that an Asian-associated ancestry cluster had fewer N-insertions than the 666-donor mean.

The CDR3 has 15 residues. Germline lookup yields CDR1 SGHRS and CDR2 YFSETQ. V shed 8 bases and J 1 base; nucleotides not matched to a gene: 11. The source of this sequence is a human donor in good health. The J gene is TRBJ2-7, the V gene TRBV5-1; TRBD2 matches at 8 bases. Sequenced: PBMCs. As DNA, the CDR3 is TGCGCCAGTATGAGCAGCGGGAGCCTTTCCTACGAGCAGTACTTC. The encoded protein is CASMSSGSLSYEQYF.